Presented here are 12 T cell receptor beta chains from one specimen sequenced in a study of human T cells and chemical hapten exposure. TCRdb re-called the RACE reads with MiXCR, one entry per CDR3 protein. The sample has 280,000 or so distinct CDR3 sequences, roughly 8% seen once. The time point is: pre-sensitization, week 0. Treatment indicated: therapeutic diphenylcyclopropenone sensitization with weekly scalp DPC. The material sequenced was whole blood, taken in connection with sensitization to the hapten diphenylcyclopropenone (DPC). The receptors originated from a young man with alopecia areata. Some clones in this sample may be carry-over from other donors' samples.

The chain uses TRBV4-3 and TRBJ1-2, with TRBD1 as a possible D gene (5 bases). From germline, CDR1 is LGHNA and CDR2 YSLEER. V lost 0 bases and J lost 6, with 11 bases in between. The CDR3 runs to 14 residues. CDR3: CASSQDLQADGYTF. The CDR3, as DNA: TGCGCCAGCAGCCAAGATTTACAGGCCGATGGCTACACCTTC.

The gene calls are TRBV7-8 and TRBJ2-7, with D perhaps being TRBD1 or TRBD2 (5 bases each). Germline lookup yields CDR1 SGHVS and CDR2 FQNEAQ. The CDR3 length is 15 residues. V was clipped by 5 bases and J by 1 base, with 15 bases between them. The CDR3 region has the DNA TGTGCCAGCAGCCCCCCCGGGGCCAATTCCTACGAGCAGTACGTC. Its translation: CASSPPGANSYEQYV.

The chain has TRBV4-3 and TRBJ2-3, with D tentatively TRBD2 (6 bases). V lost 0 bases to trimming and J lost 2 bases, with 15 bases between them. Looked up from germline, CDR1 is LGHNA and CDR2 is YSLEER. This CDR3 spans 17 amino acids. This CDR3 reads CASSQDRAGISTDTQYF. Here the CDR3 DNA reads TGCGCCAGCAGCCAAGACAGGGCGGGAATCTCCACAGATACGCAGTATTTT.

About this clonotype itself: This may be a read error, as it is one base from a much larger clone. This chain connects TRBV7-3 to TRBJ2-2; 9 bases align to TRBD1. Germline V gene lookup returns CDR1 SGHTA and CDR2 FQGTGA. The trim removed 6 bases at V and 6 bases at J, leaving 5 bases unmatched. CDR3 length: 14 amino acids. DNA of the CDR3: TGTGCCAGCAGTCAAACAGGGGGCGCCGGGGAGCTGTTTTTT. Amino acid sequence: CASSQTGGAGELFF.

CDR3 nucleotide sequence: TGTGCCAGCACTTTTTACGTACGGGGGGCGAACACCGGGGAGCTGTTTTTT. This codes for CASTFYVRGANTGELFF. The chain links TRBV6-2 or TRBV6-3 to TRBJ2-2, with TRBD2 matching 7 bases. In germline, CDR1 is MNHEY, CDR2 SVGEGT. The CDR3 is 17 amino acids. After removal of 7 bases from V and 0 bases from J, the junction contained 11 bases not matched to a gene.

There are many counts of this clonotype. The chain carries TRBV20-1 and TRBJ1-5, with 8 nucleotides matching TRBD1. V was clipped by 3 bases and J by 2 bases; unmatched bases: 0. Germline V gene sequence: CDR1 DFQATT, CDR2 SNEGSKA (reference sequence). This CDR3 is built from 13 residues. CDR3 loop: CSARTGGNQPQHF. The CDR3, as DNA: TGCAGTGCTAGGACAGGGGGCAATCAGCCCCAGCATTTT.

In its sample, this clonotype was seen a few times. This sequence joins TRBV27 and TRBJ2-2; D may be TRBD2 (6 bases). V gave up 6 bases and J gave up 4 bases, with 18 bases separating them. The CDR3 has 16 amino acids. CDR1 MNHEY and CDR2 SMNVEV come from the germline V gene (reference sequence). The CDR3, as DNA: TGTGCCAGCAGGGCCTCCTTTCGGGGGTTCACCGGGGAGCTGTTTTTT. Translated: CASRASFRGFTGELFF.

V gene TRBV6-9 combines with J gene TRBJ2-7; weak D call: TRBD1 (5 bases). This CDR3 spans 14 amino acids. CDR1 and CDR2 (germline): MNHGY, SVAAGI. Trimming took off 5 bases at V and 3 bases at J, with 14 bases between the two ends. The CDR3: CASSNRQENYEQYV. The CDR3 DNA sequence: TGTGCCAGCAGTAACAGGCAGGAAAACTACGAGCAGTACGTC.

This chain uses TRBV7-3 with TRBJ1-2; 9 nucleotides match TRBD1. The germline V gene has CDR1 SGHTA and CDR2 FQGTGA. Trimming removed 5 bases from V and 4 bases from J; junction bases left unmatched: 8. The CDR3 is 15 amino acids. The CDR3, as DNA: TGTGCCAGCAGCAGACACAGGACAGGGGCCTATGGCTACACCTTC. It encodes CASSRHRTGAYGYTF.

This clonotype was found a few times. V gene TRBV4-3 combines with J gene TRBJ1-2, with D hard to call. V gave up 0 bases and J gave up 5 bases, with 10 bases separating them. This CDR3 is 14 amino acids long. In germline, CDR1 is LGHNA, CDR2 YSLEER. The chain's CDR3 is CASSQDLAAYGYTF. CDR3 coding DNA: TGCGCCAGCAGCCAAGATTTGGCAGCTTATGGCTACACCTTC.

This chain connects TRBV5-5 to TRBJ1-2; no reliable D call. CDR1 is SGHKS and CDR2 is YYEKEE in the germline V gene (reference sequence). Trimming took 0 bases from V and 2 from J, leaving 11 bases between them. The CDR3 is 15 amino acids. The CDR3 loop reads CASSLVAGGNYGYTF. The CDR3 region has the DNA TGTGCCAGCAGCTTGGTAGCAGGCGGAAACTATGGCTACACCTTC.

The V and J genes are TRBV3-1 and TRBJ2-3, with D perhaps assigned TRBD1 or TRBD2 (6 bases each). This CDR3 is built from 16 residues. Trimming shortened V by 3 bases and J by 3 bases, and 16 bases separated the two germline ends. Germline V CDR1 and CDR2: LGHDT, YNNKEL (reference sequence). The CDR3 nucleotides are TGTGCCAGCAGCCAGAGAGGGGGGCTATTAACAGATACGCAGTATTTT. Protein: CASSQRGGLLTDTQYF.